This TCR beta chain was recorded in a study of control samples from healthy donors and cancer patients. Sequenced by immunoSEQ multiplex PCR; TCRdb stores in-frame clones only, minus some. The profile shows roughly 120,000 clones, about 91% of them singletons. Germline V CDR1 and CDR2: SNHLY, FYNNEI. There are 12 residues in the CDR3. The germline V and J ends were trimmed by 4 bases and 5 bases, with 9 bases remaining between them. The sequence was obtained from a man aged 35 to 55 in good health. V and J are TRBV2 and TRBJ2-7; D unresolved. Sequencing was performed on blood. The CDR3 loop reads CASSVLSHEQYF. CDR3 coding DNA: TGTGCCAGCAGTGTTCTGTCCCACGAGCAGTACTTC.